Sequencing of this TCR beta chain was carried out in a study of T cell repertoires in aging, cancer and after chemotherapy. About this clonotype: What it binds is unknown.

Amplification of TCR beta used genomic DNA extracted from peripheral blood. TRB rearrangements spanning V, D and J were amplified using mixed TRB-A/B primers. One entry per CDR3 protein, called by TCRdb with MiXCR from the multiplex PCR reads. The repertoire holds over 2,500 distinct CDR3 sequences, with 45% as singletons. The V gene's germline CDR1 is LNHDA and CDR2 SQIVND (reference sequence). V lost 3 bases and J 7 bases, leaving 12 bases between the germline ends. The CDR3 is 14 amino acids. Study results and caveats: Loss of evenness, beyond lost richness, contributed to age-related TCR diversity decline in cancer patients.

Sequenced sample: blood. The V call is TRBV19, the J call TRBJ2-2; a possible D gene is TRBD2 (5 bases). This clonotype was sampled from a human donor with a solid tumor. In DNA, the CDR3 is TGTGCCAGTAGTATTGGTCTAGCAGTCGGGGAGCTGTTTTTT. It translates to CASSIGLAVGELFF.